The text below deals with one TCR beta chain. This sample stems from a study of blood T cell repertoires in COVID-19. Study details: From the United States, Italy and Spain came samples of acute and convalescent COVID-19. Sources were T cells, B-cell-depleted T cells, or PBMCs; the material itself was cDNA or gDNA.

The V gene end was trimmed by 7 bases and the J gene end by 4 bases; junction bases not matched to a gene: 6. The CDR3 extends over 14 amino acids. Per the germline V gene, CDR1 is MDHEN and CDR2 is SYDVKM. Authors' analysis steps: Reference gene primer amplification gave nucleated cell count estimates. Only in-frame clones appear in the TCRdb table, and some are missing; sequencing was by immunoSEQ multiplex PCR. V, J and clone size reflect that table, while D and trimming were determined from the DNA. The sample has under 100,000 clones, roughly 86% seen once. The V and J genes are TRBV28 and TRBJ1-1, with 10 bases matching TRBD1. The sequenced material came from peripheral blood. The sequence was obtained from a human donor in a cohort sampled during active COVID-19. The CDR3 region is CASIDRGRSTEAFF. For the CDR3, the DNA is TGTGCCAGCATAGACAGGGGGCGGAGCACTGAAGCTTTCTTT. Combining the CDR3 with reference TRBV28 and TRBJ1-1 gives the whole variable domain DVKVTQSSRYLVKRTGEKVFLECVQDMDHENMFWYRQDPGLGLRLIYFSYDVKMKEKGDIPEGYSVSREKKERFSLILESASTNQTSMYLCASIDRGRSTEAFFGQGTRLTVV.